What follows are 21 T cell receptor beta chains derived from one specimen sequenced in a study of T cells expressing NK-cell markers (dated by TCRdb to 2019 to 2021). Libraries were built with 5' RACE. Sequencing instrument: Illumina HiSeq 2000. After reprocessing by TCRdb, each CDR3 protein sequence is one entry, and no DNA is given. The sample's table lists a count of 550,000 to 600,000 distinct CDR3 sequences. The top ten hold 3% to 4.5% of the sample. Sequencing was carried out using blood T cells: a sorted CD56 or NKG2C T cell subset, CD4+ or CD8+ T cells, or bulk PBMC T cells (not recorded which). The receptors were gathered from a young man in good health. Donor details come from another sample of the same person, matched by shared clones.

V usage is TRBV12-3 or TRBV12-4 and J usage is TRBJ2-4; as DNA is missing, the TRBD2 call by TCRdb cannot be tested. There are 15 residues in the CDR3. CDR3 amino acids: CASTKAGLAKNIQYF.

This chain joins TRBV12-3 or TRBV12-4 and TRBJ2-1; TCRdb indicates TRBD2, and absent DNA this call remains unverified. The CDR3 totals 16 residues. CDR3 amino acids: CASSSPGLGRSGEQFF.

The chain joins TRBV2 to TRBJ2-5; as DNA is missing, the TRBD2 call by TCRdb cannot be tested. Germline CDR1 and CDR2: SNHLY and FYNNEI. The CDR3 runs to 16 residues. The CDR3 loop reads CASSQTSGSLVETQYF.

V gene TRBV9 combines with J gene TRBJ2-5; the TCRdb D gene call, TRBD1, has no DNA to confirm it. The germline V gene encodes CDR1 SGDLS and CDR2 YYNGEE. The CDR3 totals 15 residues. The CDR3 reads CASSAGWQEQETQYF. Full variable domain (outside the CDR3, taken from reference TRBV9 and TRBJ2-5): DSGVTQTPKHLITATGQRVTLRCSPRSGDLSVYWYQQSLDQGLQFLIQYYNGEERAKGNILERFSAQQFPDLHSELNLSSLELGDSALYFCASSAGWQEQETQYFGPGTRLLVL.

The chain combines TRBV7-8 with TRBJ1-2; without DNA, the TCRdb call of TRBD1 cannot be checked. Germline V lookup: CDR1 SGHVS, CDR2 FQNEAQ. CDR3 size: 16 residues. CDR3 residues: CASSLGAGTVNYGYTF.

This CDR3 is CASSLKRLAVNEQFF. V is TRBV28 and J is TRBJ2-1; TCRdb's D gene call, TRBD2, goes unchecked for lack of DNA. The CDR3 spans 15 residues. CDR1 and CDR2 (germline): MDHEN, SYDVKM.

V is TRBV15 and J is TRBJ2-5; lacking DNA, the TRBD1 call made by TCRdb goes unchecked. Looked up from germline, CDR1 is LNHNV and CDR2 is YYDKDF (reference sequence). This CDR3 contains 15 residues. Here the CDR3 reads CATSRSGEGLETQYF.

The rearrangement uses TRBV28 and TRBJ2-5; TCRdb names TRBD1, which stays unverified in the absence of DNA. The CDR3 extends over 17 amino acids. Germline assignment: CDR1 MDHEN and CDR2 SYDVKM. CDR3 residues: CASSEILPMGQGETQYF.

V is TRBV2 and J is TRBJ2-1; with no DNA, the TCRdb D assignment of TRBD2 cannot be verified. Looked up from germline, CDR1 is SNHLY and CDR2 is FYNNEI. This CDR3 spans 16 amino acids. CDR3 residues: CASRSMGWEPVNEQFF.

The chain recombines TRBV4-1 with TRBJ2-4. This CDR3 comprises 15 residues. The germline V gene encodes CDR1 MGHRA and CDR2 YSYEKL. This CDR3 is CASSGWGLAKNIQYF.

This chain links TRBV20-1 with TRBJ2-1; TCRdb calls TRBD1, which cannot be checked without DNA. This CDR3 contains 14 residues. In germline, CDR1 is DFQATT, CDR2 SNEGSKA (reference sequence). The CDR3 sequence: CSASWTGGGDEQFF.

The chain links TRBV27 to TRBJ2-1; with no DNA, the TCRdb D assignment of TRBD2 cannot be verified. The CDR3 totals 17 residues. CDR1 is MNHEY, CDR2 SMNVEV, per germline (reference sequence). The CDR3 loop is CASSLSSLGGGLNEQFF.

This chain connects TRBV7-8 to TRBJ2-3; TCRdb designates TRBD1, a call that cannot be tested without DNA. The CDR3 totals 15 residues. CDR1 is SGHVS, CDR2 FQNEAQ, per germline. The CDR3 loop is CASSLGTGIWDTQYF. The full variable domain, in which reference TRBV7-8 and TRBJ2-3 provide the parts outside the CDR3, is GAGVSQSPRYKVAKRGQDVALRCDPISGHVSLFWYQQALGQGPEFLTYFQNEAQLDKSGLPSDRFFAERPEGSVSTLKIQRTQQEDSAVYLCASSLGTGIWDTQYFGPGTRLTVL.

This chain joins TRBV28 and TRBJ2-1; TCRdb outputs TRBD2, but without DNA this stays unchecked. Per the germline V gene, CDR1 is MDHEN and CDR2 is SYDVKM. The CDR3 is made up of 16 amino acids. The CDR3 reads CASSLKKSGPLNMKFF.

The chain recombines TRBV29-1 with TRBJ2-3; TCRdb names TRBD1, which stays unverified in the absence of DNA. The germline CDR1 and CDR2 sequences are SQVTM and ANQGSEA. This CDR3 has 13 amino acids. CDR3 sequence reads: CSVEPLRENTQYF.

The chain links TRBV20-1 to TRBJ1-2; the TCRdb call, TRBD1, lacks DNA for checking. The CDR3 is 13 amino acids. The germline V gene encodes CDR1 DFQATT and CDR2 SNEGSKA (reference sequence). CDR3 sequence: CSASLGHGYGYTF.

The chain uses TRBV30 and TRBJ2-7; no DNA is available, so the TRBD1 call from TCRdb remains unchecked. The CDR3 covers 15 residues. Germline V gene data show CDR1 as GTSNPN and CDR2 as SVGIG (reference sequence). CDR3 sequence reads: CAWSAPHIEKYEQYF. The variable domain in full, with the rest retrieved from reference TRBV30 and TRBJ2-7, is SQTIHQWPATLVQPVGSPLSLECTVEGTSNPNLYWYRQAAGRGLQLLFYSVGIGQISSEVPQNLSASRPQDRQFILSSKKLLLSDSGFYLCAWSAPHIEKYEQYFGPGTRLTVT.

J is TRBJ2-1 and V is TRBV6-2 or TRBV6-3; the TCRdb D gene call, TRBD2, has no DNA to confirm it. CDR3 length: 14 residues. Germline loops: CDR1 MNHEY, CDR2 SVGEGT. This CDR3 is CASSYPSLATEQFF.

This chain connects TRBV11-2 to TRBJ2-3; lacking DNA, the TRBD1 call made by TCRdb goes unchecked. The CDR3 totals 15 residues. The V gene's germline CDR1 is SGHAT and CDR2 FQNNGV. The CDR3: CASSPQARGTDTQYF.

This chain connects TRBV20-1 to TRBJ2-7; TCRdb reports TRBD2, a call that lacks DNA to check it against. The V gene's germline CDR1 is DFQATT and CDR2 SNEGSKA (reference sequence). The CDR3 is 13 residues long. CDR3: CSASAGSPGEQYF.

J is TRBJ1-1 and V is TRBV20-1; the TCRdb D gene call, TRBD1, has no DNA to confirm it. The germline V gene encodes CDR1 DFQATT and CDR2 SNEGSKA (reference sequence). This CDR3 region has 14 residues. CDR3 sequence reads: CSAAPGGIVTEAFF.